The next 27 T cell receptor beta chains were all read from a single sample in a study of vaccination effects on CD4 cells after COVID-19 (dated by TCRdb to between 2022 and 2023). Library generation was performed with the immunoSEQ multiplex PCR assay. Drawn from immuneACCESS, this table holds only the in-frame rearrangements with V and J called that TCRdb kept. Clones are partly lost; checked studies trace under half to an unresolved V gene and leave the rest unexplained. Counted in this sample were more than 20,000 clones; under 75% of them appeared once. Of the sample, approximately 8.5% is held by the ten largest clones. These TCRs are of unknown antigen specificity. In the ViraFEST assay, PBMC were stimulated with viral peptide pools, and TCR sequencing was then used to find antigen-specific CD4+ T cell clonotypes based on their expansion. After approximately 11 days of culture, CD4+ T cells were isolated with the EasySep CD4+ T cell isolation kit. Healthy vaccine recipients had no prior SARS-CoV-2 infection, confirmed by negative nucleocapsid antibodies before and after vaccination.

Sequences were derived from CD4+ T cells from PBMCs cultured with HCoV-NL63 spike peptides, sampled before COVID-19 vaccination. The cell subset or site label on this specimen signifies: HCoV-NL63 spike overlapping peptide pool stimulation. Receptors originate from a human donor who received a COVID-19 vaccine.

V and J are TRBV19 and TRBJ2-7; a weak D match, TRBD1 (5 bases). This CDR3 has 16 residues. The V gene's germline CDR1 is LNHDA and CDR2 SQIVND (reference sequence). V was cut by 0 bases and J by 5 bases, with 17 bases left in between. CDR3 nucleotides: TGTGCCAGTAGTATAGACCAGGGCCGCGCGGCGAACGAGCAGTACTTC. Translated: CASSIDQGRAANEQYF. Full variable domain (rest looked up from reference TRBV19 and TRBJ2-7): DGGITQSPKYLFRKEGQNVTLSCEQNLNHDAMYWYRQDPGQGLRLIYYSQIVNDFQKGDIAEGYSVSREKKESFPLTVTSAQKNPTAFYLCASSIDQGRAANEQYFGPGTRLTVT.

The chain uses TRBV9 and TRBJ1-1; 7 bases fit TRBD1. V dropped 4 bases and J dropped 0; count of bases not matched to a gene: 3. The CDR3 has 14 amino acids. Germline CDR1 SGDLS, CDR2 YYNGEE. The CDR3 DNA is TGTGCCAGCAGCAAAGGACAGGTGAACACTGAAGCTTTCTTT. Amino acids: CASSKGQVNTEAFF. Filled out from reference TRBV9 and TRBJ1-1, the complete variable domain reads DSGVTQTPKHLITATGQRVTLRCSPRSGDLSVYWYQQSLDQGLQFLIQYYNGEERAKGNILERFSAQQFPDLHSELNLSSLELGDSALYFCASSKGQVNTEAFFGQGTRLTVV.

This clone was seen only a few times. The chain carries TRBV11-2 and TRBJ1-1, with 7 nucleotides matching TRBD1. Unmatched junction bases numbered 0, after V lost 1 base and J lost 1 base. The V gene's germline CDR1 is SGHAT and CDR2 FQNNGV. This CDR3 has 14 amino acids. This chain's CDR3 is CASSLGDRNTEAFF. The CDR3 DNA follows: TGTGCCAGCAGCTTAGGGGACAGGAACACTGAAGCTTTCTTT.

The chain couples TRBV5-6 to TRBJ2-7; 9 bases fit TRBD2. Germline loops: CDR1 SGHDT, CDR2 YYEEEE. This CDR3 spans 15 amino acids. V shed 4 bases and J 4 bases; nucleotides not matched to a gene: 9. CDR3 region: CASSLLGLAGYEQYF. The DNA for the CDR3 is TGTGCCAGCAGCCTCTTGGGACTAGCAGGGTACGAGCAGTACTTC.

The chain links TRBV18 to TRBJ2-2; D is unresolved. In germline, CDR1 is KGHSH, CDR2 LQKENI. V gave up 3 bases and J gave up 5 bases, with 10 bases separating them. This CDR3 contains 14 residues. CDR3 loop: CASSPFEETGELFF. The CDR3 nucleotides are TGTGCCAGCTCACCTTTCGAGGAGACCGGGGAGCTGTTTTTT.

This chain uses TRBV18 with TRBJ2-5; 8 nucleotides match TRBD2. V trimming: 2 bases; J trimming: 1 base; junction bases outside the gene matches: 3. CDR1 and CDR2 (germline): KGHSH, LQKENI. CDR3 length: 15 residues. CDR3 DNA sequence: TGTGCCAGCTCACCAATAGCGGGGAGCCAAGAGACCCAGTACTTC. Its protein is CASSPIAGSQETQYF.

This clone showed up just a few times. CDR3 in amino acids: CSAAPGGEQFF. Here the CDR3 DNA reads TGCAGTGCTGCCCCAGGGGGTGAGCAGTTCTTC. The gene calls are TRBV20-1 and TRBJ2-1; 7 positions match TRBD1. Germline V gives CDR1 DFQATT, CDR2 SNEGSKA (reference sequence). Trimming at V came to 5 bases and at J to 9 bases, leaving 4 bases not matched to a gene. This CDR3 contains 11 residues.

This chain links TRBV11-3 with TRBJ1-6; maybe TRBD1 (6 bases). V shed 2 bases and J shed 9 bases, with 14 bases lying between them. Germline assignment: CDR1 SGHNT and CDR2 YENEEA. The CDR3 spans 15 residues. The CDR3 nucleotides read TGTGCCAGCAGCTTATCTGGACAGCCACCTTCACCCCTCCACTTT. Its protein product is CASSLSGQPPSPLHF.

This clone has just a few counts. The CDR3 bases are TGTGCCAGCAGCCAAGATCGGGGACTAGCGGGGATCACAGATACGCAGTATTTT. It yields the protein CASSQDRGLAGITDTQYF. V is TRBV3-1 (or the pseudogene TRBV3-2) and J is TRBJ2-3; TRBD2 agrees at 13 bases. The CDR3 extends over 18 amino acids. The trim removed 0 bases at V and 2 bases at J, leaving 5 bases unmatched. CDR1 and CDR2 (germline): LGHDT, YNNKEL (reference sequence).

There are a few counts of this clone. The V call is TRBV25-1, the J call TRBJ1-2, with D perhaps TRBD1 (5 bases). V was pared by 3 bases and J by 8 bases, with 19 bases between. Germline lookup yields CDR1 MGHDK and CDR2 SYGVNS. CDR3 length equals 15 residues. The CDR3 loop is CASSDPFTGRGGYTF. Here the CDR3 DNA reads TGTGCCAGCAGTGACCCTTTTACAGGTCGGGGCGGCTACACCTTC.

V usage is TRBV19 and J usage is TRBJ2-7, with unresolved D. CDR1 is LNHDA and CDR2 is SQIVND in the germline V gene (reference sequence). Deletions cut 2 bases from V and 1 base from J, with 9 bases between. CDR3 size: 14 residues. The CDR3 sequence: CASSITSVSYEQYF. The CDR3 bases are TGTGCCAGTAGTATAACTTCGGTGTCCTACGAGCAGTACTTC.

V gene TRBV24-1 combines with J gene TRBJ2-5; D gene ambiguous. This CDR3 contains 15 residues. Per germline, CDR1 KGHDR and CDR2 SFDVKD. V lost 9 bases and J 5 bases, leaving 21 bases between the germline ends. The CDR3 is CATPRRPRRYETQYF. The CDR3 DNA follows: TGTGCCACCCCTCGTCGACCACGAAGGTACGAGACCCAGTACTTC.

This chain links TRBV29-1 with TRBJ2-5; 9 bases map to TRBD1. The CDR3 length is 14 residues. Unmatched junction bases numbered 5, after V lost 4 bases and J lost 2 bases. The germline gives CDR1 SQVTM, CDR2 ANQGSEA. The chain's CDR3 is CSVGFGTGQETQYF. CDR3 bases: TGCAGCGTTGGGTTCGGGACAGGGCAAGAGACCCAGTACTTC.

This chain uses TRBV7-9 with TRBJ2-6, with a weak D call TRBD1 (5 bases). This CDR3 has 17 residues. Germline lookup yields CDR1 SEHNR and CDR2 FQNEAQ (reference sequence). Trimming removed 5 bases from V and 0 bases from J, with 14 bases in between. DNA for the CDR3: TGTGCCAGCAGCCACACAGGTCGTTTCTCTGGGGCCAACGTCCTGACTTTC. It translates to CASSHTGRFSGANVLTF.

The J gene is TRBJ1-1, the V gene TRBV7-8, with 10 bases identical to TRBD1. Germline V gene data show CDR1 as SGHVS and CDR2 as FQNEAQ. The CDR3 covers 14 residues. V lost 6 bases, J lost 7 bases, and 8 bases stayed unmatched. The CDR3 region has the DNA TGTGCCAGCAGTCAGCCGGGACAGGGGAATGAAGCTTTCTTT. This sequence encodes CASSQPGQGNEAFF.

The rearrangement links TRBV6-2 or TRBV6-3 to TRBJ2-4; D may be TRBD2 (6 bases). V was pared by 4 bases and J by 1 base, with 17 bases between. CDR3 size: 17 residues. CDR1 is MNHEY and CDR2 is SVGEGT in the germline V gene. The CDR3 is CASSSNPSGRAKNIQYF. The CDR3 nucleotides are TGTGCCAGCAGTTCTAACCCCTCGGGGAGGGCCAAAAACATTCAGTACTTC.

This clone showed up just once. The V call is TRBV30, the J call TRBJ2-1; 10 bases fit TRBD1. V shed 5 bases, J shed 8 bases, and the junction held 9 bases outside the gene matches. The CDR3 extends over 14 amino acids. Germline loops: CDR1 GTSNPN, CDR2 SVGIG (reference sequence). The CDR3 nucleotides read TGTGCCTGGGGGAGGGACAGGGGCGGCGATGAGCAGTTCTTC. It yields the protein CAWGRDRGGDEQFF.

This chain joins TRBV6-5 and TRBJ1-1; tentative D call: TRBD1 (6 bases). CDR1 and CDR2 from the germline V gene are MNHEY and SVGAGI. The CDR3 length is 14 residues. Trimming removed 4 bases from V and 3 bases from J, with 12 bases in between. For the CDR3, the DNA is TGTGCCAGCAGTTCCCGGGAGGGGGACACTGAAGCTTTCTTT. Translated, it gives CASSSREGDTEAFF.

The J gene is TRBJ2-2, the V gene TRBV19, with D tentatively TRBD1 or TRBD2 (5 bases each). CDR3 length: 16 residues. Germline loops: CDR1 LNHDA, CDR2 SQIVND (reference sequence). The ends were cut back, 2 bases at V and 4 bases at J, with 14 bases in the middle. The CDR3 DNA follows: TGTGCCAGTAGTATACGGCCCGGGACCCCCACCGGGGAGCTGTTTTTT. It yields the protein CASSIRPGTPTGELFF.

The table lists this clone with a count of one. The chain recombines TRBV10-2 with TRBJ2-1; 9 bases agree with TRBD1. The CDR3 loop spans 13 amino acids. V was clipped by 6 bases and J by 8 bases; unmatched bases: 5. Germline values: CDR1 WSHSY, CDR2 SAAADI. The CDR3 DNA is TGCGCCAGCAGGACAGGGGGTTTCGATGAGCAGTTCTTC. Translation gives CASRTGGFDEQFF.

J is TRBJ2-7 and V is TRBV27; D uncertain. Between the trimmed V and J ends, which lost 5 bases and 2 bases, there was a span of 19 bases. Looked up from germline, CDR1 is MNHEY and CDR2 is SMNVEV (reference sequence). This CDR3 spans 16 amino acids. The CDR3 sequence is CASSPSPLLGAYEQYF. The CDR3 nucleotides are TGTGCCAGCAGTCCCTCGCCCCTTTTAGGAGCCTACGAGCAGTACTTC.

Written as DNA, the CDR3 is TGTGCCAGCGGGAGGGCCCAGCCCCAGCATTTT. This gives the protein CASGRAQPQHF. The chain has TRBV2 and TRBJ1-5, with D unresolved. Trimming took 8 bases from V and 7 from J, leaving 9 bases between them. This CDR3 comprises 11 residues. From germline, CDR1 is SNHLY and CDR2 FYNNEI.

The chain couples TRBV3-1 (or the pseudogene TRBV3-2) to TRBJ1-1; tentatively, D is TRBD1 (5 bases). CDR3 size: 18 residues. The germline V gene encodes CDR1 LGHDT and CDR2 YNNKEL (reference sequence). The V end lost 1 base, the J end lost 0 bases, and 18 bases lay between the germline ends. CDR3 sequence: CASSQGIQGTLLNTEAFF. The CDR3 DNA is TGTGCCAGCAGCCAAGGCATCCAGGGTACACTATTGAACACTGAAGCTTTCTTT.

This chain links TRBV6-5 with TRBJ1-2; a possible D gene is TRBD1 (6 bases). Trimming pared 6 bases from V and 2 bases from J, leaving 13 bases between. Per the germline V gene, CDR1 is MNHEY and CDR2 is SVGAGI. CDR3 length: 14 amino acids. The CDR3 DNA reads as TGTGCCAGCAGCAGGGCGACAGGAAACTATGGCTACACCTTC. It specifies CASSRATGNYGYTF.

CDR3: CASSYWEQGNQPQHF. In DNA form, the CDR3 reads TGTGCCAGCAGTTACTGGGAACAGGGCAATCAGCCCCAGCATTTT. V usage is TRBV6-6 and J usage is TRBJ1-5; TRBD1 is a possible D gene (5 bases). Germline CDR1 and CDR2: MNHNY and SVGAGI (reference sequence). The length of the CDR3 is 15 residues. V was clipped by 1 base and J by 2 bases, with 9 bases between them.

The chain joins TRBV6-5 to TRBJ2-5; no clear D gene. Germline CDR1 MNHEY, CDR2 SVGAGI. The CDR3 spans 14 residues. V gave up 6 bases and J gave up 1 base, with 12 bases separating them. DNA of the CDR3: TGTGCCAGCAGCCGGTCCGGTTTCCAAGAGACCCAGTACTTC. Encoded protein: CASSRSGFQETQYF.

There are a few counts of this clone. V gene TRBV30 combines with J gene TRBJ1-6; maybe TRBD1 (6 bases). V gave up 2 bases and J gave up 6 bases, with 8 bases separating them. There are 13 residues in the CDR3. Looked up from germline, CDR1 is GTSNPN and CDR2 is SVGIG (reference sequence). As DNA, the CDR3 is TGTGCCTGGAGTCGGGGGCCTAATTCACCCCTCCACTTT. It yields the protein CAWSRGPNSPLHF.